Presented here are 28 T cell receptor beta chains from one specimen sequenced in a study of graft-versus-host responses after intestinal transplantation (dated by TCRdb to the early 2020s). No antigens are known for them. The library was obtained by the immunoSEQ multiplex PCR assay. TCRdb stores this immuneACCESS table with in-frame sequences only. Part of the clones is absent; in the studies checked, under half of the shortfall reflects unresolved V genes, and no reason is known for the rest. This sample holds roughly 77,000 clones; more than 80% were observed only once. Around 2.7% of the sample is in the top ten clones. This sample's time point label indicates: cells obtained before transplantation from donor or recipient. Sequenced here: unstimulated CD8+ T cells sorted from spleen or lymph node cells, sampled before intestinal transplant. These receptor sequences come from a human donor who received an intestinal transplant.

The chain joins TRBV5-1 to TRBJ1-1, with D unclear. CDR3 length: 13 residues. Germline CDR1 and CDR2: SGHRS and YFSETQ. V lost 2 bases, J lost 0 bases, and 5 bases lay in between. CDR3 in amino acids: CASSFLMNTEAFF. CDR3 coding DNA: TGCGCCAGCAGCTTCTTAATGAACACTGAAGCTTTCTTT. Supplemented by reference TRBV5-1 and TRBJ1-1, the full variable domain reads KAGVTQTPRYLIKTRGQQVTLSCSPISGHRSVSWYQQTPGQGLQFLFEYFSETQRNKGNFPGRFSGRQFSNSRSEMNVSTLELGDSALYLCASSFLMNTEAFFGQGTRLTVV.

The rearrangement uses TRBV2 and TRBJ2-5, with no clear D. The ends were cut back, 6 bases at V and 6 bases at J, with 20 bases in the middle. The CDR3 is 15 amino acids. Germline V gene sequence: CDR1 SNHLY, CDR2 FYNNEI. CDR3 nucleotides: TGTGCCAGCAGCAATCTATACGCCATGGGCAAGACCCAGTACTTC. Protein product: CASSNLYAMGKTQYF.

The V call is TRBV9, the J call TRBJ2-1; 10 nucleotides align to TRBD2. This CDR3 has 16 amino acids. V trimming: 3 bases; J trimming: 9 bases; junction bases outside the gene matches: 12. The germline V gene has CDR1 SGDLS and CDR2 YYNGEE. The CDR3 bases are TGTGCCAGCAGCGCACCAGCGGGAGGGCCTTTGGGTGAGCAGTTCTTC. Translated, it gives CASSAPAGGPLGEQFF. Full variable domain (remainder filled in from reference TRBV9 and TRBJ2-1): DSGVTQTPKHLITATGQRVTLRCSPRSGDLSVYWYQQSLDQGLQFLIQYYNGEERAKGNILERFSAQQFPDLHSELNLSSLELGDSALYFCASSAPAGGPLGEQFFGPGTRLTVL.

The chain recombines TRBV7-6 with TRBJ2-1; D not certain. Germline-derived CDR1 and CDR2 are SGHVS and FNYEAQ. Trimming shortened V by 1 base and J by 5 bases, and 21 bases separated the two germline ends. CDR3 size: 18 residues. CDR3 coding DNA: TGTGCCAGCAGCTTAGTAAGATGGAATAGCATTACTCACAATGAGCAGTTCTTC. Translated: CASSLVRWNSITHNEQFF.

This sequence joins TRBV9 and TRBJ1-3; TRBD1 matches 9 bases. CDR1 and CDR2 from the germline V gene are SGDLS and YYNGEE. CDR3 length: 16 residues. V was pared by 3 bases and J by 0 bases, with 4 bases of the junction left unmatched. CDR3 nucleotide sequence: TGTGCCAGCAGCGCTTGGACAGGGGCCTCTGGAAACACCATATATTTT. Translation: CASSAWTGASGNTIYF.

The chain employs TRBV19 and TRBJ1-1, with D hard to call. CDR1 and CDR2 (germline): LNHDA, SQIVND (reference sequence). V was cut by 7 bases and J by 0 bases, with 21 bases left in between. This CDR3 region has 17 residues. The CDR3 region is CASIPTRRAGVNTEAFF. CDR3 coding DNA: TGTGCCAGTATACCTACTCGGAGGGCCGGGGTGAACACTGAAGCTTTCTTT.

V is TRBV7-6 and J is TRBJ2-7; D not resolved. The CDR3 has 13 amino acids. Germline assignment: CDR1 SGHVS and CDR2 FNYEAQ. Trimming stripped 3 bases from V and 2 bases from J, with 8 bases between. CDR3 DNA: TGTGCCAGCAGCTTCGACTCCACCTACGAGCAGTACTTC. Translation gives CASSFDSTYEQYF.

The chain recombines TRBV29-1 with TRBJ2-7; TRBD2 matches at 11 bases. Per the germline V gene, CDR1 is SQVTM and CDR2 is ANQGSEA. The V gene end was trimmed by 4 bases and the J gene end by 4 bases; junction bases not matched to a gene: 3. The CDR3 totals 13 residues. The CDR3 spells CSVGRTSGYEQYF. The CDR3 DNA reads TGCAGCGTTGGTCGGACTAGCGGGTACGAGCAGTACTTC.

The chain is built from TRBV6-5 and TRBJ2-3, with TRBD2 matching over 7 bases. Germline loops: CDR1 MNHEY, CDR2 SVGAGI. The trim removed 0 bases at V and 6 bases at J, leaving 6 bases unmatched. CDR3 size: 15 residues. As DNA, the CDR3 is TGTGCCAGCAGTTACTCGCGGGGAGGGGTGGATACGCAGTATTTT. Translating gives CASSYSRGGVDTQYF.

This clone occurred once. The rearrangement uses TRBV10-3 and TRBJ2-7; 8 bases match TRBD2. The germline gives CDR1 ENHRY, CDR2 SYGVKD. The J segment lost 1 base and the V segment lost 3 bases, leaving 2 bases of the junction unmatched. The CDR3 is made up of 14 amino acids. The CDR3 here is CAISDGRVSYEQYF. CDR3 coding DNA: TGTGCCATCAGTGACGGGAGGGTTTCCTACGAGCAGTACTTC.

The chain couples TRBV27 to TRBJ2-1; D is unresolved. Trimming stripped 0 bases from V and 9 bases from J, with 9 bases between. This CDR3 is 13 amino acids long. Germline CDR1 MNHEY, CDR2 SMNVEV (reference sequence). The CDR3 reads CASSLSGDLEQFF. The CDR3 coding sequence is TGTGCCAGCAGTTTATCCGGAGATCTTGAGCAGTTCTTC.

On this clone itself: Since no conserved phenylalanine or tryptophan closes the CDR3, a read error is the likely cause. The DNA is left out, because the CDR3 cannot be placed on it with certainty; the CDR3 is given as TCRdb lists it. The chain uses TRBV21-1 and TRBJ2-7; no DNA check was done on the table's D call, TRBD1. TRBV21-1 counts as a pseudogene. Including both end residues, the CDR3 is 8 amino acids long. CDR3: CASVDSRP.

The gene calls are TRBV5-1 and TRBJ2-3; weak D call: TRBD2 (5 bases). This CDR3 comprises 14 residues. The V gene's germline CDR1 is SGHRS and CDR2 YFSETQ. Trimming pared 3 bases from V and 0 bases from J, leaving 8 bases between. The CDR3 coding sequence is TGCGCCAGCAGCTCGGGGTTCAGCACAGATACGCAGTATTTT. Translating gives CASSSGFSTDTQYF.

This chain joins TRBV28 and TRBJ2-7; 12 nucleotides agree with TRBD1. V dropped 4 bases and J dropped 5; count of bases not matched to a gene: 6. Germline assignment: CDR1 MDHEN and CDR2 SYDVKM. The CDR3 extends over 15 amino acids. The CDR3, as DNA: TGTGCCAGCAGTTCCCTGGGGGACAGGGGGCACGAGCAGTACTTC. This gives the protein CASSSLGDRGHEQYF.

The chain combines TRBV28 with TRBJ2-3, with 10 bases fitting TRBD1. The trim removed 5 bases at V and 1 base at J, leaving 6 bases unmatched. Germline lookup yields CDR1 MDHEN and CDR2 SYDVKM. This CDR3 contains 16 residues. CDR3 DNA: TGTGCCAGCAGTGGGGACAGGGGTTATGGCACAGATACGCAGTATTTT. Translation gives CASSGDRGYGTDTQYF.

V usage is TRBV19 and J usage is TRBJ1-2, with D unclear. The CDR3 runs 15 residues. Germline CDR1 reads LNHDA; CDR2 reads SQIVND (reference sequence). With 4 bases removed from V and 1 base from J, the gap between germline ends came to 13 bases. The CDR3 nucleotides are TGTGCCAGTAGTAACGAGGGCCGAGGTAACTATGGCTACACCTTC. It specifies CASSNEGRGNYGYTF.

The chain employs TRBV6-5 and TRBJ2-7; 8 bases are shared with TRBD1. Germline CDR1 MNHEY, CDR2 SVGAGI. This CDR3 has 14 residues. V lost 6 bases to trimming and J lost 3 bases; unmatched junction nucleotides: 7. CDR3 in amino acids: CASSGQGIIYEQYF. The CDR3 nucleotides are TGTGCCAGCAGCGGACAGGGTATAATCTACGAGCAGTACTTC.

The rearrangement joins TRBV6-1 to TRBJ1-5, with 9 bases aligning to TRBD1. The junction had 7 bases not matched to a gene; V was cut back by 1 base and J by 6 bases. Germline V gene sequence: CDR1 MNHNS, CDR2 SASEGT. The CDR3 is made up of 16 amino acids. The CDR3 sequence is CASSEVTGGPIQPQHF. The CDR3 DNA reads TGTGCCAGCAGTGAAGTCACAGGGGGCCCTATTCAGCCCCAGCATTTT.

The chain is built from TRBV2 and TRBJ1-4; D may be TRBD1 (5 bases). The germline CDR1 and CDR2 sequences are SNHLY and FYNNEI. Trimming left V 6 bases short and J 2 bases short, with 13 bases between. The CDR3 loop spans 15 amino acids. CDR3 in amino acids: CASSSGHGTNEKLFF. CDR3 in DNA: TGTGCCAGCAGCTCAGGGCACGGGACTAATGAAAAACTGTTTTTT.

This chain uses TRBV4-1 with TRBJ2-7, with D possibly being TRBD2 (5 bases). The CDR3 loop spans 16 amino acids. Germline CDR1 reads MGHRA; CDR2 reads YSYEKL. Trimming left V 2 bases short and J 2 bases short, with 16 bases between. CDR3 protein: CASSQPRRRKPYEQYF. The CDR3 coding sequence is TGCGCCAGCAGCCAACCTCGACGGAGGAAACCCTACGAGCAGTACTTC.

The J gene is TRBJ2-3, the V gene TRBV30, with D perhaps TRBD2 (6 bases). Trimming stripped 3 bases from V and 2 bases from J, with 9 bases between. The CDR3 length is 13 residues. Looked up from germline, CDR1 is GTSNPN and CDR2 is SVGIG (reference sequence). The CDR3 is CAWSWGDTDTQYF. CDR3 sequence (DNA): TGTGCCTGGAGCTGGGGGGACACAGATACGCAGTATTTT.

V and J are TRBV5-1 and TRBJ2-2, with TRBD1 as a possible D gene (6 bases). The length of the CDR3 is 15 residues. Germline V gene sequence: CDR1 SGHRS, CDR2 YFSETQ. The V end was cut by 8 bases, the J end by 4 bases, with 18 bases between. The CDR3 loop reads CASSQGPRFTGELFF. In nucleotides, the CDR3 is TGCGCCAGTTCCCAGGGGCCCCGATTCACCGGGGAGCTGTTTTTT.

J is TRBJ1-1 and V is TRBV10-3; D is perhaps TRBD1 (5 bases). CDR3 length equals 15 residues. Per germline, CDR1 ENHRY and CDR2 SYGVKD. Trimming cost V 2 bases and J 4 bases, with 14 bases left between them. As DNA, the CDR3 is TGTGCCATCAGTGAGGCGGGGGGAATGGGCACTGAAGCTTTCTTT. Its translation: CAISEAGGMGTEAFF.

This clone has just one count. This chain connects TRBV4-2 to TRBJ2-7; possibly TRBD1 for D (6 bases). Trimming shortened V by 0 bases and J by 9 bases, and 18 bases separated the two germline ends. The CDR3 totals 15 residues. Germline assignment: CDR1 LGHNA and CDR2 YNFKEQ. Written as DNA, the CDR3 is TGTGCCAGCAGCCAAGATTCAGGGGACCCCTTGGGGCAGTACTTC. It yields the protein CASSQDSGDPLGQYF.

V is TRBV7-9 and J is TRBJ2-1; 11 nucleotides agree with TRBD2. The germline CDR1 and CDR2 sequences are SEHNR and FQNEAQ (reference sequence). Trimming took 5 bases from V and 3 from J; bases not matched to a gene: 6. This CDR3 has 16 residues. The CDR3 coding sequence is TGTGCCAGCAGCCCGGGACTAGCGGCCCTCTACAATGAGCAGTTCTTC. This translates into CASSPGLAALYNEQFF.

The rearrangement joins TRBV28 to TRBJ2-5; maybe TRBD1 (5 bases). Between the trimmed V and J ends, which lost 3 bases and 3 bases, there was a span of 14 bases. This CDR3 comprises 15 residues. From germline, CDR1 is MDHEN and CDR2 SYDVKM. CDR3: CASSLPVTVEETQYF. Written as DNA, the CDR3 is TGTGCCAGCAGTTTGCCGGTGACAGTTGAAGAGACCCAGTACTTC.

This clone has only one observation. J is TRBJ1-6 and V is TRBV27, with D perhaps TRBD1 (6 bases). V shed 5 bases and J shed 10 bases, with 12 bases lying between them. CDR3 size: 13 residues. CDR1 and CDR2 (germline): MNHEY, SMNVEV (reference sequence). The CDR3 nucleotides are TGTGCCAGCAGTCGATCAGGGGTATCACCCCTCCACTTT. It codes for CASSRSGVSPLHF.

CDR3 residues: CSVAWTGGITYNEQFF. CDR3 nucleotide sequence: TGCAGCGTTGCTTGGACAGGGGGCATAACTTACAATGAGCAGTTCTTC. The V call is TRBV29-1, the J call TRBJ2-1; the match to TRBD1 covers 11 bases. With V trimmed by 4 bases and J by 4 bases, 9 bases remained unmatched. The CDR3 sequence is 16 residues long. Germline CDR1 is SQVTM and CDR2 is ANQGSEA.